This T cell receptor beta chain was recorded in a study of cytomegalovirus exposure and HLA in healthy donors. Study results and caveats: After further analysis at a later stage, roughly 16,000 TCR beta sequences were associated with HLA alleles at 0.05 false discovery rate.

As concerns this clone: Its specificity is not known.

Though probably carrying unrecorded immune exposures, donors were nominally healthy at sampling. Use of 60 Vbeta and 13 Jbeta primers characterized the PCR. Method: immunoSEQ multiplex PCR; TCRdb's copy keeps in-frame clones and lacks some. The table lists about 180,000 clones, about 82% of them singletons. Germline CDR1 is MNHEY and CDR2 is SMNVEV (reference sequence). The CDR3 extends over 13 amino acids. Germline trimming cut 7 bases from V and 5 bases from J; bases unmatched to any gene: 4. The V call is TRBV27, the J call TRBJ2-1, with 8 bases aligning to TRBD1. Input material: PBMCs. The source is a woman aged 25-40 years in good health and CMV-seronegative. The CDR3 sequence: CASTGGLNNEQFF. CDR3 bases: TGTGCCAGCACAGGGGGCCTAAACAATGAGCAGTTCTTC.